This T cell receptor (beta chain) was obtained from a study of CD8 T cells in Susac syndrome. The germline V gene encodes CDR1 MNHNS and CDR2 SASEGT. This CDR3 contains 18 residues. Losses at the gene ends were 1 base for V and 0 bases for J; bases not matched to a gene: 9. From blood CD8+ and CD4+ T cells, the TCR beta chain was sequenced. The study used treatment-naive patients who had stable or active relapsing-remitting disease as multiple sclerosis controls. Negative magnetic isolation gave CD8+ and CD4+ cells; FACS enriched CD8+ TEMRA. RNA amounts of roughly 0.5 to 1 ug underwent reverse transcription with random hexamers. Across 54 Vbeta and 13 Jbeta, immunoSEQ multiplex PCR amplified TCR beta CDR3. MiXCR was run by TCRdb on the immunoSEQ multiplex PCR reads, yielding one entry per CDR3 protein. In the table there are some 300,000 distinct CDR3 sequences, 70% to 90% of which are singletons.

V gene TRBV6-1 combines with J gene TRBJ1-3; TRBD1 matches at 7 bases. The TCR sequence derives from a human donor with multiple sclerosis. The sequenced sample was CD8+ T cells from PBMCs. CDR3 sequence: CASSEDTMGTDSGNTIYF. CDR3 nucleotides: TGTGCCAGCAGTGAAGATACCATGGGGACAGACTCTGGAAACACCATATATTTT.